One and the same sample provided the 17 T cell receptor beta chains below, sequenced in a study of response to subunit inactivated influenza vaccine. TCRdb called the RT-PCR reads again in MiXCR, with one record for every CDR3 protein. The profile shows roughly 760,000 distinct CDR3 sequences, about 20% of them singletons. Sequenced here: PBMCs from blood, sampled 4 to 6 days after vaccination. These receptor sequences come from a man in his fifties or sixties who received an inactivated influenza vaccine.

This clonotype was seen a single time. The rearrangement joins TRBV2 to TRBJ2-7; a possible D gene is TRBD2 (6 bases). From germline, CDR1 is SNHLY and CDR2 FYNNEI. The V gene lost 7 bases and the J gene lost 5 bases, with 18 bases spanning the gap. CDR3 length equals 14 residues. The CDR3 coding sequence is TGTGCCAGCACTTCGCTGGAAGGGACTGACGAGCAGTACTTC. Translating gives CASTSLEGTDEQYF.

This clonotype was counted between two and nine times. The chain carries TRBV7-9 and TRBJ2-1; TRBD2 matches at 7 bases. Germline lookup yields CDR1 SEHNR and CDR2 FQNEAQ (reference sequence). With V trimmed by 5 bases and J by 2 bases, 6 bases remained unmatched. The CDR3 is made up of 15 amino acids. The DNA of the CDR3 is TGTGCCAGCAGCCCGCCCGGGACTACCTACAATGAGCAGTTCTTC. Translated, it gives CASSPPGTTYNEQFF.

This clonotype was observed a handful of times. The CDR3 sequence is CSASRDSRNYGYTF. The DNA of the CDR3 is TGCAGTGCTAGTCGGGACAGCCGAAACTATGGCTACACCTTC. This chain links TRBV20-1 with TRBJ1-2, with 7 bases aligning to TRBD1. The CDR3 consists of 14 residues. J gave up 2 bases and V 3 bases, and 6 bases lay outside the gene matches. Germline values: CDR1 DFQATT, CDR2 SNEGSKA (reference sequence).

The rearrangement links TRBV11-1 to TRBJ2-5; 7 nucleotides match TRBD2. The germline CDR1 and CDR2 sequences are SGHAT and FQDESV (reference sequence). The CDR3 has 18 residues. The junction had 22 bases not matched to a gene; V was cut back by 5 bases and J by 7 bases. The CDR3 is CASSPLRGELGGEGTQYF. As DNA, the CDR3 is TGTGCCAGCAGCCCATTACGGGGGGAACTCGGAGGCGAAGGGACCCAGTACTTC.

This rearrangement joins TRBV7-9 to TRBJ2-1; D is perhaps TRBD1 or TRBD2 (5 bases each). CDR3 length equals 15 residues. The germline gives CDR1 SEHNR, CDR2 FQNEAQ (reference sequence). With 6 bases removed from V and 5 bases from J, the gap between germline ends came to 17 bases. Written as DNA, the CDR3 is TGTGCCAGCAGGGGCCGGGACCGACTCCACAATGAGCAGTTCTTC. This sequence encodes CASRGRDRLHNEQFF.

The CDR3 coding sequence is TGTGCCAGCAGCTTAGATCGTTGGATAATTGAGCAGTACTTC. As protein: CASSLDRWIIEQYF. The genes are TRBV11-2 and TRBJ2-7; D remains ambiguous. The CDR3 has 14 residues. Between the trimmed V and J ends, which lost 0 bases and 7 bases, there was a span of 13 bases. Germline CDR1 and CDR2: SGHAT and FQNNGV.

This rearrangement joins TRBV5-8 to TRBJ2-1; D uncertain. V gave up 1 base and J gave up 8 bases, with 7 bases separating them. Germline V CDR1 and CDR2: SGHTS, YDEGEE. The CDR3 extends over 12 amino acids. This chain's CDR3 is CASSLSWYEQFF. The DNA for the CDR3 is TGTGCCAGCAGCTTGAGTTGGTATGAGCAGTTCTTC.

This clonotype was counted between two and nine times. As DNA, the CDR3 is TGTGCCAGCAGTACGGGACAGTGGTCGGAGCAGTACTTC. Translated, it gives CASSTGQWSEQYF. The rearrangement uses TRBV6-1 and TRBJ2-7; 7 bases agree with TRBD1. In germline, CDR1 is MNHNS, CDR2 SASEGT. The ends lost 5 bases at V and 7 bases at J; junction bases unmatched: 8. The CDR3 totals 13 residues.

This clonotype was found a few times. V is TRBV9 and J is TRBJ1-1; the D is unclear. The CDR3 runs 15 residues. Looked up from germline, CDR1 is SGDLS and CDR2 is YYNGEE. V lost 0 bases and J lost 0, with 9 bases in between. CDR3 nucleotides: TGTGCCAGCAGCGTAGGGGAGCGGATGAACACTGAAGCTTTCTTT. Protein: CASSVGERMNTEAFF.

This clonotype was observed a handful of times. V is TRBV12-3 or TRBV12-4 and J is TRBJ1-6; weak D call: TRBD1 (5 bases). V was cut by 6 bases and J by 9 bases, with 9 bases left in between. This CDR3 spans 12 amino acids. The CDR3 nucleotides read TGTGCCAGCAGACCAGACAGTTCACCCCTCCACTTT. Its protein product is CASRPDSSPLHF.

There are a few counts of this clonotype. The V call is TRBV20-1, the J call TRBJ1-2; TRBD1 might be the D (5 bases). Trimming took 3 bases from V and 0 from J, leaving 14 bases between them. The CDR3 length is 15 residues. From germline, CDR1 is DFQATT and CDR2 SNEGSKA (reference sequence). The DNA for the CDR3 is TGCAGTGCTAGCGACCCCTTGGGGGCTAACTATGGCTACACCTTC. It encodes CSASDPLGANYGYTF.

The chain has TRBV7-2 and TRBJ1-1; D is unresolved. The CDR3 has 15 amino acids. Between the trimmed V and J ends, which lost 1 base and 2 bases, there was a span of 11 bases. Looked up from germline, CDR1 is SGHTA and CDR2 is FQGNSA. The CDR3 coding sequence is TGTGCCAGCAGCTTAGATCCGTTTTTAAACACTGAAGCTTTCTTT. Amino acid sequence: CASSLDPFLNTEAFF.

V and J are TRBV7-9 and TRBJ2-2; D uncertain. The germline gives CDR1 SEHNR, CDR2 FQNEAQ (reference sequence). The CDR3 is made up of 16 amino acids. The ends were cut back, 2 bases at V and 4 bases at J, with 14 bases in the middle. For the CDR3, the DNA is TGTGCCAGCAGCTTAAGCCCCCCGGACCGCACCGGGGAGCTGTTTTTT. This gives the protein CASSLSPPDRTGELFF.

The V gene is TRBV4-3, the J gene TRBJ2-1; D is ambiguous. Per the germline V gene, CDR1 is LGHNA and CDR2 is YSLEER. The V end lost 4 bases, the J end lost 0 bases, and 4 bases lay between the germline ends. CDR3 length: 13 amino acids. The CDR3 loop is CASSRSSYNEQFF. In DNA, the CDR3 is TGCGCCAGCAGCCGGAGCTCCTACAATGAGCAGTTCTTC.

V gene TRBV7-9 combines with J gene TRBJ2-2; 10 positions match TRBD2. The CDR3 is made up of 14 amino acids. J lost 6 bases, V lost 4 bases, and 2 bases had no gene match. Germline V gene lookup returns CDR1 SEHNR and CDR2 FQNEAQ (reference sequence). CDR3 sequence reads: CASSSSGSAGELFF. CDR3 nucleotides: TGTGCCAGCAGCTCTAGCGGGAGTGCCGGGGAGCTGTTTTTT.

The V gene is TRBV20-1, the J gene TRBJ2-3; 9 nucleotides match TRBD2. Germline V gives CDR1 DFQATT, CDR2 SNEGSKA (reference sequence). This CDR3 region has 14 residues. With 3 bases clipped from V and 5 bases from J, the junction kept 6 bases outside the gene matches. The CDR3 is CSASPSGVEDTQYF. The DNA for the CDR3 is TGCAGTGCTAGCCCTAGCGGGGTTGAAGATACGCAGTATTTT.

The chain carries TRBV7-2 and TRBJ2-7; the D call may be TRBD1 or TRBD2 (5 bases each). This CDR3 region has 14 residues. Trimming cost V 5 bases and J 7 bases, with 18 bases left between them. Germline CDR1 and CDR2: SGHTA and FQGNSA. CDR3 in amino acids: CASSVGTLTWEQYF. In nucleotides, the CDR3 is TGTGCCAGCAGCGTCGGGACCCTAACTTGGGAGCAGTACTTC.